The next 9 T cell receptor beta chains were all read from a single sample in a study of blood T cell dynamics during melanoma immunotherapy. Time point here: pre-treatment baseline. Assay: immunoSEQ multiplex PCR; the TCRdb copy retains only in-frame clones and omits some. In the table there are about 6,300 clones, approximately 91% of which are singletons. Sequencing was performed on cell-free DNA from blood, taken from a patient treated with checkpoint blockade. These TCRs come from a human donor with melanoma.

The chain joins TRBV5-4 to TRBJ1-2; tentative D call: TRBD1 (6 bases). V was shortened by 0 bases and J by 3 bases, with 12 bases between the two germline ends. This CDR3 is 15 amino acids long. Germline loops: CDR1 SGHNT, CDR2 YYREEE (reference sequence). Here the CDR3 reads CASSLVPGQYYGYTF. In DNA, the CDR3 is TGTGCCAGCAGCTTGGTTCCCGGACAGTACTATGGCTACACCTTC. Together with reference TRBV5-4 and TRBJ1-2, the CDR3 gives the full variable domain: ETGVTQSPTHLIKTRGQQVTLRCSSQSGHNTVSWYQQALGQGPQFIFQYYREEENGRGNFPPRFSGLQFPNYSSELNVNALELDDSALYLCASSLVPGQYYGYTFGSGTRLTVV.

This chain links TRBV2 with TRBJ2-7; D remains unclear. CDR1 is SNHLY, CDR2 FYNNEI, per germline. CDR3 size: 17 residues. Trimming left V 6 bases short and J 1 base short, with 22 bases between. CDR3 DNA sequence: TGTGCCAGCAGGGATAAATTGAGAGATTTTTCATCCTACGAGCAGTACTTC. Its protein is CASRDKLRDFSSYEQYF.

This chain uses TRBV5-1 with TRBJ2-3, with D possibly being TRBD2 (6 bases). Trimming pared 4 bases from V and 1 base from J, leaving 13 bases between. This CDR3 region has 15 residues. Germline V gene sequence: CDR1 SGHRS, CDR2 YFSETQ. Here the CDR3 reads CASSPLTGGTDTQYF. The CDR3 DNA is TGCGCCAGCAGCCCCCTAACGGGAGGCACAGATACGCAGTATTTT.

The table lists this clone with a count of one. The rearrangement links TRBV27 to TRBJ2-2; 10 positions match TRBD2. The CDR3 covers 15 residues. The V gene's germline CDR1 is MNHEY and CDR2 SMNVEV (reference sequence). The junction had 3 bases not matched to a gene; V was cut back by 2 bases and J by 6 bases. The CDR3 loop is CASSLLAGVAGELFF. In DNA form, the CDR3 reads TGTGCCAGCAGTTTACTAGCGGGAGTCGCCGGGGAGCTGTTTTTT.

The chain has TRBV28 and TRBJ1-6, with D possibly matching TRBD1 (5 bases). Germline CDR1 MDHEN, CDR2 SYDVKM. Trimming cost V 6 bases and J 8 bases, with 14 bases left between them. The CDR3 extends over 14 amino acids. The CDR3 here is CASSRGLSDSPLHF. The CDR3 nucleotides are TGTGCCAGCAGCCGGGGACTATCGGATTCACCCCTCCACTTT.

The chain carries TRBV4-3 and TRBJ2-2; no clear D. The CDR3 spans 13 residues. The V gene's germline CDR1 is LGHNA and CDR2 YSLEER. V shed 0 bases and J shed 7 bases, with 6 bases lying between them. The CDR3 sequence is CASSQDGNGELFF. CDR3 DNA: TGCGCCAGCAGCCAAGATGGGAACGGGGAGCTGTTTTTT.

The V call is TRBV25-1, the J call TRBJ2-1; 8 bases line up with TRBD1. V shed 0 bases and J 7 bases; nucleotides not matched to a gene: 8. CDR1 and CDR2 (germline): MGHDK, SYGVNS. The CDR3 runs to 16 residues. CDR3: CASSEYRGRDKNEQFF. In DNA, the CDR3 is TGTGCCAGCAGTGAATACAGGGGGCGCGATAAGAATGAGCAGTTCTTC.

This chain connects TRBV5-1 to TRBJ2-2; 7 bases agree with TRBD1. The CDR3 contains 16 residues. V shed 3 bases, J shed 0 bases, and the junction held 5 bases outside the gene matches. In germline, CDR1 is SGHRS, CDR2 YFSETQ. Here the CDR3 reads CASSSSGTANTGELFF. The CDR3 region has the DNA TGCGCCAGCAGCTCGTCCGGGACAGCGAACACCGGGGAGCTGTTTTTT. The full variable domain, with the rest looked up from reference TRBV5-1 and TRBJ2-2, is KAGVTQTPRYLIKTRGQQVTLSCSPISGHRSVSWYQQTPGQGLQFLFEYFSETQRNKGNFPGRFSGRQFSNSRSEMNVSTLELGDSALYLCASSSSGTANTGELFFGEGSRLTVL.

V is TRBV11-3 and J is TRBJ2-1; D is tentatively TRBD1 or TRBD2 (6 bases each). V lost 1 base and J 2 bases, leaving 9 bases between the germline ends. The CDR3 runs 15 residues. Per germline, CDR1 SGHNT and CDR2 YENEEA. CDR3 sequence: CASSLGGAAYNEQFF. For the CDR3, the DNA is TGTGCCAGCAGCTTAGGGGGGGCGGCCTACAATGAGCAGTTCTTC.